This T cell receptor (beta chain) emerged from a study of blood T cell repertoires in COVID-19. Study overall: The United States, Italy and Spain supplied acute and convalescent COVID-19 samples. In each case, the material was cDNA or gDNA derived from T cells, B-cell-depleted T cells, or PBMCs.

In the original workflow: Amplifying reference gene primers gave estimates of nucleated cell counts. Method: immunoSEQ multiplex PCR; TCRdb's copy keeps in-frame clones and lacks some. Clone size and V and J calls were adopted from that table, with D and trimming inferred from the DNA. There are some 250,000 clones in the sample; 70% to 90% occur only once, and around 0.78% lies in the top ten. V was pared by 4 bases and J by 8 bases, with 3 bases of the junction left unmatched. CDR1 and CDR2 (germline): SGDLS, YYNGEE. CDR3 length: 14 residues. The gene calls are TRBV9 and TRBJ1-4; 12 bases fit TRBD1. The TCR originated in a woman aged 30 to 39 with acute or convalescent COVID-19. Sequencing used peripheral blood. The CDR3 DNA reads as TGTGCCAGCAGCCGGGACAGGGGGCGAGAAAAACTGTTTTTT. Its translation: CASSRDRGREKLFF.